The clone carrying this TCR beta chain was seen a few times. The antigen is undetermined. Other DNA sequences within the sample encode an identical CDR3. The sample comes from a study of follicular helper T cells after annual influenza vaccination. Turning to the study itself: Sampling occurred days 0, 7 and 28 after each influenza vaccination. Some donors were sampled over the 2013-2014, 2014-2015 and 2015-2016 vaccinations.

Assay: immunoSEQ multiplex PCR; the TCRdb copy retains only in-frame clones and omits some. Among about 2,500 clones listed, more than 85% were seen once. Regarding the study as a whole: Yearly vaccinations repeatedly recalled conserved clonotypes in ICOS+CD38+ cTfh.

Documented time point: 2014-2015 season, pre-vaccination. Sorted cTfh were non-naive CD4+CXCR5+PD-1+, either ICOS+CD38+ or ICOS-CD38-. The TCR sequence derives from an adult who received the influenza vaccine. The input for sequencing was CXCR5+ CD38+ circulating T follicular helper cells from blood, taken on the day of influenza vaccination. Sample subset: circulating Tfh, non-naive CD4+CXCR5+PD-1+ (ICOS+CD38+ or ICOS-CD38-).

CDR3 nucleotides: TGTGCCAGCAGGAAAGAAACCGGGACAGGATTTGAAGCTTTCTTT. It translates to CASRKETGTGFEAFF. The rearrangement joins TRBV6-4 to TRBJ1-1; TRBD1 matches 8 bases. CDR3 size: 15 residues. Germline lookup yields CDR1 MRHNA and CDR2 SNTAGT. Losses at the gene ends were 6 bases for V and 7 bases for J; bases not matched to a gene: 13.